At least ten counts were recorded for the clone carrying this T cell receptor beta chain. Its antigen remains unidentified. This record comes from a study of T cells in Graves' hyperthyroidism and ophthalmopathy. The investigators amplified TCR beta CDR3 regions from RNA transcripts. The study used the HTBI primer set for a first-round RT-PCR of the TCR CDR3. TCRdb used MiXCR to reprocess the multiplex PCR reads, holding one entry per CDR3 protein. Among under 550,000 distinct CDR3 sequences listed, nearly 20% were seen once. Findings of the study overall: Blood shared most expanded thyroid clonotypes above 0.001.

Clinicians diagnosed patients from clinical symptoms, serum thyroxine and TRAb, thyroid ultrasound and orbital computed tomography. The CDR3 contains 15 residues. The germline V and J ends were trimmed by 4 bases and 3 bases, with 15 bases remaining between them. Germline CDR1 and CDR2: SNHLY and FYNNEI. This sequence originates from a man aged 40-49 years with Graves' ophthalmopathy. This chain connects TRBV2 to TRBJ1-1; maybe TRBD1 (5 bases). Sequences were obtained from blood. The CDR3 is CASSAVGGGDTEAFF. CDR3 coding DNA: TGTGCCAGCAGTGCGGTTGGGGGAGGGGACACTGAAGCTTTCTTT. Full variable domain (missing parts from reference TRBV2 and TRBJ1-1): EPEVTQTPSHQVTQMGQEVILRCVPISNHLYFYWYRQILGQKVEFLVSFYNNEISEKSEIFDDQFSVERPDGSNFTLKIRSTKLEDSAMYFCASSAVGGGDTEAFFGQGTRLTVV.